This TCR beta chain was identified during a study of cytomegalovirus exposure and HLA in healthy donors. Amplification used 60 Vbeta primers and 13 Jbeta primers. TCRdb keeps only in-frame clones here, not all; method: immunoSEQ multiplex PCR. The sample totals about 120,000 clones. V was clipped by 6 bases and J by 4 bases, with 10 bases between them. This CDR3 is 13 amino acids long. In germline, CDR1 is MNHEY, CDR2 SVGAGI. Points from the study as a whole: Later analysis associated a missense DCLRE1C variant with TCR beta V- and J-gene trimming. Overall, approximately 150 TCR beta chains were annotated as cytomegalovirus-associated.

As for this clone: What it recognizes is unknown.

The receptor comes from a man aged 18 to 35 in good health and CMV-seronegative. V is TRBV6-5 and J is TRBJ1-5; D uncertain. The source material was PBMCs. For the CDR3, the DNA is TGTGCCAGCAGCCGAGGAGAGAATCAGCCCCAGCATTTT. This encodes CASSRGENQPQHF.